This T cell receptor (beta chain) was identified in a study of Graves' ophthalmopathy and Graves' hyperthyroidism. Study-wide results and limits: Sensitivity reached over 85% and specificity 75% to 82% for a 13-signature model separating ophthalmopathy from stable hyperthyroidism.

As regards this clonotype: Its antigen is undetermined.

The CDR3 length is 16 residues. Deletions cut 6 bases from V and 4 bases from J, with 19 bases between. Orbital computed tomography, together with clinical symptoms, serum thyroxine, TRAb and thyroid ultrasound, was used for diagnosis. Amplification of TCR beta CDR3 regions used RNA transcripts. HTBI primers were employed in first-round RT-PCR, then a second-round multiplex PCR followed. MiXCR, run by TCRdb on the multiplex PCR reads, gives a single entry per CDR3 protein. The sample lists around 1.1 million distinct CDR3 sequences, roughly two fifths occurring once. This sequence was found in an adult man with Graves' hyperthyroidism. The rearrangement links TRBV12-3 or TRBV12-4 to TRBJ1-5; D is unresolved. The sequenced sample was peripheral blood or thyroid tissue (not recorded which). CDR3 in amino acids: CASSPNPGQQNQPQHF. CDR3 sequence (DNA): TGTGCCAGCAGCCCAAACCCCGGCCAGCAAAATCAGCCCCAGCATTTT.